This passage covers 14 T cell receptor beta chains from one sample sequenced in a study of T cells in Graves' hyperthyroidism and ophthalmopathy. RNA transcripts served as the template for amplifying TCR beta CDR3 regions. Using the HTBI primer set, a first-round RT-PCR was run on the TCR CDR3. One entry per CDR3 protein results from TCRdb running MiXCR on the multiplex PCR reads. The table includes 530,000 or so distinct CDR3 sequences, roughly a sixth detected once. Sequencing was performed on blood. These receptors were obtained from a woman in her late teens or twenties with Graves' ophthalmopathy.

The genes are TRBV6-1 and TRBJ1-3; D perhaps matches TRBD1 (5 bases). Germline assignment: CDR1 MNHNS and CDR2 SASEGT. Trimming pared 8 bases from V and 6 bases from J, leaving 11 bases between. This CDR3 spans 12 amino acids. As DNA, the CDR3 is TGTGCCAGCTCCAAAGGGGAAAACACCATATATTTT. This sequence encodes CASSKGENTIYF.

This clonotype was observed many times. The CDR3 loop is CASSTGTGVGTQYF. The DNA of the CDR3 is TGTGCCAGCAGTACCGGGACAGGGGTTGGGACCCAGTACTTC. The gene calls are TRBV12-3 or TRBV12-4 and TRBJ2-5; 10 bases agree with TRBD1. Losses at the gene ends were 5 bases for V and 7 bases for J; bases not matched to a gene: 7. The CDR3 sequence is 14 residues long.

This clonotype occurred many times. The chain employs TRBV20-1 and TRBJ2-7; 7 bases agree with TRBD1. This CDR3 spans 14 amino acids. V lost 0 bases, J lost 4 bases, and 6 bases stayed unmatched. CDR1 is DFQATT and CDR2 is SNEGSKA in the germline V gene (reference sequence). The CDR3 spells CSARDRTGAYEQYF. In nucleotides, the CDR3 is TGCAGTGCTAGAGATAGGACAGGAGCTTACGAGCAGTACTTC.

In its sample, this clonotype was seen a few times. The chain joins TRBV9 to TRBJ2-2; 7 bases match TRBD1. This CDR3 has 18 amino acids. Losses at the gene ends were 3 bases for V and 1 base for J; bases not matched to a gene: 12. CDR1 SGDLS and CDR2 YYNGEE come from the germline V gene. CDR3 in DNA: TGTGCCAGCAGCGAAAGGTGGCTCAGGGGGAAGAACACCGGGGAGCTGTTTTTT. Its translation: CASSERWLRGKNTGELFF.

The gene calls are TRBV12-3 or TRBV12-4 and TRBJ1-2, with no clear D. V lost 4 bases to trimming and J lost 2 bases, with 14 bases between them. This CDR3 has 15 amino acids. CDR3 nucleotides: TGTGCCAGCAGTTCCCTGGGGAATATCAACTATGGCTACACCTTC. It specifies CASSSLGNINYGYTF.

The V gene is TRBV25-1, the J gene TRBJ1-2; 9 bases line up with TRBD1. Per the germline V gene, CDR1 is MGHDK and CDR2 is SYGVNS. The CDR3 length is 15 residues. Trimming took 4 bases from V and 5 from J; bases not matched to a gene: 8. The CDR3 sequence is CASSALTGGAYGYTF. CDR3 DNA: TGTGCCAGCAGTGCCCTCACAGGGGGCGCTTATGGCTACACCTTC.

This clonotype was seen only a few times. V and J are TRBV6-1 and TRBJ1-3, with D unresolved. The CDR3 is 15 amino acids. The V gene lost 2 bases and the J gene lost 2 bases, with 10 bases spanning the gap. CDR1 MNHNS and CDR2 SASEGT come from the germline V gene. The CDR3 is CASSEREEAGNTIYF. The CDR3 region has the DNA TGTGCCAGCAGTGAACGAGAGGAAGCTGGAAACACCATATATTTT.

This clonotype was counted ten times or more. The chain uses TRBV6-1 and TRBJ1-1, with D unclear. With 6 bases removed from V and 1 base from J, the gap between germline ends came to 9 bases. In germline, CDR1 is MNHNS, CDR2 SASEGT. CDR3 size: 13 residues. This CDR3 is CASRGGRNTEAFF. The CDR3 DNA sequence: TGTGCCAGCAGGGGAGGACGGAACACTGAAGCTTTCTTT.

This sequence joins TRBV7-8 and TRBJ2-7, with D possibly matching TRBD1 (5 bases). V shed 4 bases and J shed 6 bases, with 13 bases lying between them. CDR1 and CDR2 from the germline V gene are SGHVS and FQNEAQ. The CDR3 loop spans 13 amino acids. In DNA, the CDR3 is TGTGCCAGCAGCTCGGACACGAAGGGCGAGCAGTACTTC. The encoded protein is CASSSDTKGEQYF. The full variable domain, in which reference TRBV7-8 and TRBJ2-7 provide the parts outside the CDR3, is GAGVSQSPRYKVAKRGQDVALRCDPISGHVSLFWYQQALGQGPEFLTYFQNEAQLDKSGLPSDRFFAERPEGSVSTLKIQRTQQEDSAVYLCASSSDTKGEQYFGPGTRLTVT.

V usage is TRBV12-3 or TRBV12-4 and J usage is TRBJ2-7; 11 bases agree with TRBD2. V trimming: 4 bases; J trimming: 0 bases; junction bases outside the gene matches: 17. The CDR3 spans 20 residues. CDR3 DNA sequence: TGTGCCAGCAGTTCGAAGGGGACAGACAACGGGACTAGCGGCTCCTACGAGCAGTACTTC. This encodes CASSSKGTDNGTSGSYEQYF.

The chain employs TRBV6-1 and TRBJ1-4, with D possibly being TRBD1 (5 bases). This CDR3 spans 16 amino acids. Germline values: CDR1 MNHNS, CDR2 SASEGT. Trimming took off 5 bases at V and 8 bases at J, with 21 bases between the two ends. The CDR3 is CASSSLGRAEGEKLFF. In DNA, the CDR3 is TGTGCCAGCAGTTCTTTGGGACGGGCTGAGGGGGAAAAACTGTTTTTT.

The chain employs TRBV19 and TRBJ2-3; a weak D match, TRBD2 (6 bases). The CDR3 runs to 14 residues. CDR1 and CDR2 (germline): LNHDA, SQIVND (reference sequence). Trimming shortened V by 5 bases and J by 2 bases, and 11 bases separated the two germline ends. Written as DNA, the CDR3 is TGTGCCAGTAGTTGGGCGGGGAACACAGATACGCAGTATTTT. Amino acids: CASSWAGNTDTQYF.

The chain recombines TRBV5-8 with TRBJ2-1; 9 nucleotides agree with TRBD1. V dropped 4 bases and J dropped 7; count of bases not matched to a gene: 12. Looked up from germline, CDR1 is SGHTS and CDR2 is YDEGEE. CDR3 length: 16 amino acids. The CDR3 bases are TGTGCCAGCAGCACATGGACAGGGGCCAGTGAGAATGAGCAGTTCTTC. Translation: CASSTWTGASENEQFF.

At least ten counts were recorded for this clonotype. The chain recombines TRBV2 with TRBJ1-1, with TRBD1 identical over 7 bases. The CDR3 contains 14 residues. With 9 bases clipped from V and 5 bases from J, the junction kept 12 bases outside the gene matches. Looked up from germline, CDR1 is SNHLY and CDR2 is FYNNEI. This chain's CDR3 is CASLLNRGGTEAFF. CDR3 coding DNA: TGTGCCAGTTTATTAAACAGGGGTGGAACTGAAGCTTTCTTT.